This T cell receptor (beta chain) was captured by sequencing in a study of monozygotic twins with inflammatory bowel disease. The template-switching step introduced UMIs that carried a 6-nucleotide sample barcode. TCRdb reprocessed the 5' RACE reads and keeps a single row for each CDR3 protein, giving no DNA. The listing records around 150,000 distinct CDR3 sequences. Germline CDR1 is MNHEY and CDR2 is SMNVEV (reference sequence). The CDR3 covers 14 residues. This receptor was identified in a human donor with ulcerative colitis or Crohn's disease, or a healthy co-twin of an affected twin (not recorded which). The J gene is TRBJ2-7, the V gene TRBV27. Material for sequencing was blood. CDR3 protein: CASSLSRVSGEQYF.